This T cell receptor beta chain was sequenced in a study of technical replicates of blood from four donors. CDR1 MDHEN and CDR2 SYDVKM come from the germline V gene. This CDR3 is built from 15 residues. Trimming took 4 bases from V and 4 from J; bases not matched to a gene: 7. Data came from immunoSEQ multiplex PCR; TCRdb stores just in-frame clones and leaves some out. The sample has more than 60,000 clones, more than 85% seen once. The sequenced sample was T cells isolated from PBMCs. This receptor was obtained from a human donor in good health. V gene TRBV28 combines with J gene TRBJ2-7, with TRBD2 identical over 10 bases. The CDR3 region is CASSSRTSGMYEQYF. Written as DNA, the CDR3 is TGTGCCAGCAGTTCGCGGACTAGCGGAATGTACGAGCAGTACTTC.